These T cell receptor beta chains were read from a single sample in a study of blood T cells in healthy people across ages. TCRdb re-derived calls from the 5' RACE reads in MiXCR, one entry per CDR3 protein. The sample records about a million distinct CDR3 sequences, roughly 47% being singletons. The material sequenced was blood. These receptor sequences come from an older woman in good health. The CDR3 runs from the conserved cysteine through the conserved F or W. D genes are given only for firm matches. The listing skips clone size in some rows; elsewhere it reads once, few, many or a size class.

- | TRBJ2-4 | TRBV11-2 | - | CASSFPRGVVPKNIQYF | TGTGCCAGCAGCTTTCCCAGGGGCGTGGTTCCCAAAAACATTCAGTACTTC
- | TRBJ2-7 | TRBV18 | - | CASSPGGKTYEQYF | TGTGCCAGCTCACCAGGGGGTAAAACCTACGAGCAGTACTTC
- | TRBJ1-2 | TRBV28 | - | CASALYNYGYTF | TGTGCCAGCGCCCTCTACAACTATGGCTACACCTTC
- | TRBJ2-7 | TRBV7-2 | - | CASRKAGSSSYEQYF | TGTGCCAGCAGAAAGGCGGGATCTAGCTCCTACGAGCAGTACTTC
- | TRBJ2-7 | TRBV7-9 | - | CASSLGLAATGQYF | TGTGCCAGCAGCTTAGGGCTAGCTGCGACGGGGCAGTACTTC
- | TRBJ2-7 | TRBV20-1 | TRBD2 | CSADPGLAGRYQYF | TGCAGTGCGGACCCGGGACTAGCGGGACGGTATCAGTACTTC
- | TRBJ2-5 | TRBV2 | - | CASQGPAETQYF | TGTGCCAGCCAGGGTCCGGCCGAGACCCAGTACTTC
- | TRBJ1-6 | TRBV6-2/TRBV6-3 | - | CASTRQSNSPLHF | TGTGCCAGCACTCGGCAAAGTAATTCACCCCTCCACTTT
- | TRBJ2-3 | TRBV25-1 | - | CATAGQDTQYF | TGTGCCACCGCGGGACAAGATACGCAGTATTTT
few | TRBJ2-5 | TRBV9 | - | CASSPWAGQETQYF | TGTGCCAGCAGCCCTTGGGCGGGACAAGAGACCCAGTACTTC
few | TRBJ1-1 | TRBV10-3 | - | CATLTENTEAFF | TGTGCCACGCTGACAGAGAACACTGAAGCTTTCTTT
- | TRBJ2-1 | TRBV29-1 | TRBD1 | CSVDGGQGRNEQFF | TGCAGCGTTGATGGGGGACAGGGTAGGAATGAGCAGTTCTTC
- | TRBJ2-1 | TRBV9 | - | CASSVVAGSSYNEQFF | TGTGCCAGCAGCGTAGTTGCAGGCTCGTCCTACAATGAGCAGTTCTTC
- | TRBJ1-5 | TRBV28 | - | CASSSRGRDQPQHF | TGTGCCAGCAGTAGCAGGGGACGCGATCAGCCCCAGCATTTT
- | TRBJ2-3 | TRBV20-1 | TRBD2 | CSAIVAKTSGYTDTQYF | TGCAGTGCTATTGTTGCCAAGACTAGCGGGTACACAGATACGCAGTATTTT
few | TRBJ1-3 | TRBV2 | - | CASSEGGVPGNTIYF | TGTGCCAGCAGTGAGGGGGGCGTACCTGGAAACACCATATATTTT
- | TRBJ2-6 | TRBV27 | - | CASSNIGSGANVLTF | TGTGCCAGCAGTAACATCGGCTCTGGGGCCAACGTCCTGACTTTC
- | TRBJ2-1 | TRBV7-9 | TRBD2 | CAIYGTSDYNEQFF | TGTGCCATCTACGGGACTAGCGACTACAATGAGCAGTTCTTC
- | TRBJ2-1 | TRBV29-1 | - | CSKGLANNEQFF | TGCAGTAAGGGTCTAGCGAACAATGAGCAGTTCTTC
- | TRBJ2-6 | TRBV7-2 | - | CASSFTAWGANVLTF | TGTGCCAGCAGCTTCACGGCGTGGGGGGCCAACGTCCTGACTTTC
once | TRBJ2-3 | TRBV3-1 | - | CASSQDFRAGYTQYF | TGTGCCAGCAGCCAAGATTTTAGGGCAGGGTATACGCAGTATTTT
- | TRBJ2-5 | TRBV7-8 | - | CASSLGRRGGNYQETQYF | TGTGCCAGCAGCTTGGGACGGCGCGGGGGCAACTATCAAGAGACCCAGTACTTC
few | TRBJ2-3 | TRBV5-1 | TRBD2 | CASSFERETDTQYF | TGCGCCAGCAGCTTCGAGCGGGAGACAGATACGCAGTATTTT
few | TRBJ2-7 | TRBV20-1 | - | CSALQGGQLRLEYF | TGCAGTGCTTTACAGGGAGGCCAGCTACGATTGGAGTACTTC
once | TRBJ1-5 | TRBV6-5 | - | CASSNIRGQPQHF | TGTGCCAGCAGTAATATCAGGGGACAGCCCCAGCATTTT
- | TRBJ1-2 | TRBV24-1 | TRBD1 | CATSDLGTDYGYTF | TGTGCCACCAGTGATTTGGGGACAGACTATGGCTACACCTTC
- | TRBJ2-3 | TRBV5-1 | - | CASSLEWPGTDTQYF | TGCGCCAGCAGCTTAGAATGGCCGGGCACAGATACGCAGTATTTT
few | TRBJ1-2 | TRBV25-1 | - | CASTRATGYGYTF | TGTGCCAGCACCCGCGCTACCGGCTATGGCTACACCTTC
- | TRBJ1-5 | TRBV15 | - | CATSRVDNGANQPRHF | TGTGCCACCAGCAGAGTAGACAATGGGGCTAATCAGCCCCGGCATTTT